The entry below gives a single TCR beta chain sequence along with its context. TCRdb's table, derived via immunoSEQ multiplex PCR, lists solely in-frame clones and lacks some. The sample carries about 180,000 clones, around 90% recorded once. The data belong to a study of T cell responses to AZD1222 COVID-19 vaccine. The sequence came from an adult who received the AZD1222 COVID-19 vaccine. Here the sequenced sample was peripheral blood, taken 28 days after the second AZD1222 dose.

CDR3 nucleotides: TGTGCCAGCAGCCTCGGGCCAGGGGGATACAATGAGCAGTTCTTC. Amino acids: CASSLGPGGYNEQFF. The V and J genes are TRBV7-6 and TRBJ2-1; 7 bases are a match to TRBD1. Germline V CDR1 and CDR2: SGHVS, FNYEAQ. V shed 5 bases, J shed 4 bases, and the junction held 8 bases outside the gene matches. This CDR3 comprises 15 residues.